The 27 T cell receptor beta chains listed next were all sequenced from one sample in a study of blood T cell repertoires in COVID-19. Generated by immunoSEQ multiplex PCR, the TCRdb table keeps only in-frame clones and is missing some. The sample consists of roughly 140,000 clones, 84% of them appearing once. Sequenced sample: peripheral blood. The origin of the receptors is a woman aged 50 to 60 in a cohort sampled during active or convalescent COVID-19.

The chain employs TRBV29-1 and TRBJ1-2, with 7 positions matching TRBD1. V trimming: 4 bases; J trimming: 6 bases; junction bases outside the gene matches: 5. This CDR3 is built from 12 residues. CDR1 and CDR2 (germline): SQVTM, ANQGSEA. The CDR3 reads CSVVRQGDGYTF. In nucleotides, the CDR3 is TGCAGCGTTGTAAGACAGGGTGATGGCTACACCTTC.

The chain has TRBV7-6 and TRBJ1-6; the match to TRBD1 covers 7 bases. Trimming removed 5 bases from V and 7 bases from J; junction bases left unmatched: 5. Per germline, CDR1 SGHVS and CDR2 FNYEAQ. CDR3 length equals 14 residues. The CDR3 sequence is CASSLPDRNSPLHF. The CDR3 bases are TGTGCCAGCAGCCTACCGGACAGGAATTCACCCCTCCACTTT.

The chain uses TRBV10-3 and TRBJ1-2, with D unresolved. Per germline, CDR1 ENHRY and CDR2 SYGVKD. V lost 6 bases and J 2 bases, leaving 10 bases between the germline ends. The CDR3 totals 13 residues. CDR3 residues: CAISAAGNYGYTF. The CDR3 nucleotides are TGTGCCATCAGCGCGGCCGGCAACTATGGCTACACCTTC.

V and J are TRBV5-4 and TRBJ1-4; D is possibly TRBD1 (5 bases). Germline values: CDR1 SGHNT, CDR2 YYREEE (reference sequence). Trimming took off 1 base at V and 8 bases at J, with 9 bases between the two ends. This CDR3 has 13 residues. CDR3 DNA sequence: TGTGCCAGCAGCTTGCAGGGATACGAAAAACTGTTTTTT. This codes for CASSLQGYEKLFF.

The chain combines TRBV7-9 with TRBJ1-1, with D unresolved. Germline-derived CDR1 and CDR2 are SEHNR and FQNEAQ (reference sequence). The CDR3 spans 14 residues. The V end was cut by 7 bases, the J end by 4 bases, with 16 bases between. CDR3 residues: CASNKDLSGTEAFF. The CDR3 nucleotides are TGTGCCAGCAACAAAGACCTGTCGGGCACTGAAGCTTTCTTT.

CDR3 residues: CASSEPFYGYTF. In DNA, the CDR3 is TGTGCCAGCAGTGAACCCTTCTATGGCTACACCTTC. The V call is TRBV2, the J call TRBJ1-2; D is unclear. The CDR3 runs 12 residues. V lost 2 bases and J lost 4, with 5 bases in between. Germline CDR1 is SNHLY and CDR2 is FYNNEI. The variable domain in full, completed from reference TRBV2 and TRBJ1-2, reads EPEVTQTPSHQVTQMGQEVILRCVPISNHLYFYWYRQILGQKVEFLVSFYNNEISEKSEIFDDQFSVERPDGSNFTLKIRSTKLEDSAMYFCASSEPFYGYTFGSGTRLTVV.

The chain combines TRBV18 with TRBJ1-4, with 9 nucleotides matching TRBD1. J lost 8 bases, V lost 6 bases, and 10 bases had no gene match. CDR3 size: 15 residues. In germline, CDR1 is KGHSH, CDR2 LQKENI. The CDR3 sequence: CASSRTGVVGEKLFF. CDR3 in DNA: TGTGCCAGCTCCCGGACAGGGGTGGTGGGCGAAAAACTGTTTTTT.

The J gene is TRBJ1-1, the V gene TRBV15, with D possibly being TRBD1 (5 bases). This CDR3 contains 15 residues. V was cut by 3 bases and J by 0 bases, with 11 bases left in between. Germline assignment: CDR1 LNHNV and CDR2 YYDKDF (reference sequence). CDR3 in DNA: TGTGCCACCAGCAGGGGACTGGGACTGAACACTGAAGCTTTCTTT. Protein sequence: CATSRGLGLNTEAFF.

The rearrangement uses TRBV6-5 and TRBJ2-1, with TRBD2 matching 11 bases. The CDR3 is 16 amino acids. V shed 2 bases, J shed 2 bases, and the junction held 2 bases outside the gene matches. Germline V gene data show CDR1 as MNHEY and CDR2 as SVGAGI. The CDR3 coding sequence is TGTGCCAGCAGTTACATAGCGGGGGGGCCCTACAATGAGCAGTTCTTC. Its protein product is CASSYIAGGPYNEQFF.

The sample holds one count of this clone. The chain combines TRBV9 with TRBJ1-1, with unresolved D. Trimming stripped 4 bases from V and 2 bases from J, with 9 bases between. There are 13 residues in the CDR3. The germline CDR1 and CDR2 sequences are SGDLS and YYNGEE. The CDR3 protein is CASSTQVNTEAFF. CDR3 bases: TGTGCCAGCAGCACCCAGGTAAACACTGAAGCTTTCTTT.

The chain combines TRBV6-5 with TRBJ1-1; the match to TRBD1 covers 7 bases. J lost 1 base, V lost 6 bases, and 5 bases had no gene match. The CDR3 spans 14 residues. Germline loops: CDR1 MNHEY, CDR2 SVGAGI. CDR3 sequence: CASRFRGKNTEAFF. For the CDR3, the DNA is TGTGCCAGCAGATTCAGGGGGAAGAACACTGAAGCTTTCTTT.

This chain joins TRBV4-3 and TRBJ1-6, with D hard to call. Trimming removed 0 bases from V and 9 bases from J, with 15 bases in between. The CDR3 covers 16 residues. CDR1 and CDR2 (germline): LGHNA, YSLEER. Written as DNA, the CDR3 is TGCGCCAGCAGCCAAGACAAACCCGGTTTCGGTTCACCCCTCCACTTT. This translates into CASSQDKPGFGSPLHF.

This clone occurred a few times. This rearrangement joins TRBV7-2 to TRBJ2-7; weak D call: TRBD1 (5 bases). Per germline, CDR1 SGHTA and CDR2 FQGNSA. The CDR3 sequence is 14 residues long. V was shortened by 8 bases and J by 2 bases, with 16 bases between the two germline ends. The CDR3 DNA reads TGTGCCAGCTCCCCCGCTGACAGACCCTACGAGCAGTACTTC. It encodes CASSPADRPYEQYF.

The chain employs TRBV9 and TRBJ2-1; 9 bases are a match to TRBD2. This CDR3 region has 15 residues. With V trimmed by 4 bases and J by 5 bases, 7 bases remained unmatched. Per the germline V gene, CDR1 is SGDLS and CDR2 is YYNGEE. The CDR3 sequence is CASSPQRGADNEQFF. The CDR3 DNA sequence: TGTGCCAGCAGCCCACAGCGGGGGGCAGACAATGAGCAGTTCTTC. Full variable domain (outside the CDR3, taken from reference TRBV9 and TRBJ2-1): DSGVTQTPKHLITATGQRVTLRCSPRSGDLSVYWYQQSLDQGLQFLIQYYNGEERAKGNILERFSAQQFPDLHSELNLSSLELGDSALYFCASSPQRGADNEQFFGPGTRLTVL.

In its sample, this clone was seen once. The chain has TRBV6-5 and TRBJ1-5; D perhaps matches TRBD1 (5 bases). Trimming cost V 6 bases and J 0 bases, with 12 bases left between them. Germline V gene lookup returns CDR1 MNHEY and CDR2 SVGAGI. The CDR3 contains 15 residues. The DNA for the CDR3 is TGTGCCAGCAGCCTGGGACTGAATAGCAATCAGCCCCAGCATTTT. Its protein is CASSLGLNSNQPQHF.

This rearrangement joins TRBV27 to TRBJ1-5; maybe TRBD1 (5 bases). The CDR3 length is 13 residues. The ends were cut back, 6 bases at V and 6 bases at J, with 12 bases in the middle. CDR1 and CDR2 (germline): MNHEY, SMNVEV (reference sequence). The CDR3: CASSSLGVQPQHF. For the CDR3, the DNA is TGTGCCAGCAGCTCATTAGGGGTTCAGCCCCAGCATTTT.

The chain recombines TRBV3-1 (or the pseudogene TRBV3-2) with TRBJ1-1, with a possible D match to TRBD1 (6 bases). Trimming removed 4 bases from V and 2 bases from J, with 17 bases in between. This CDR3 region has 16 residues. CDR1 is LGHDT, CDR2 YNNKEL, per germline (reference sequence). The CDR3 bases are TGTGCCAGCAGCCCCGTGGGTACAGGGCGAAACACTGAAGCTTTCTTT. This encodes CASSPVGTGRNTEAFF.

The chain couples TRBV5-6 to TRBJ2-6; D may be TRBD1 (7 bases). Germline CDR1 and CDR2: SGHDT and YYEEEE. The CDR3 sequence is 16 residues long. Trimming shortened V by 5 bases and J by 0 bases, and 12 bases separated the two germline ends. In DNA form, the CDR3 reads TGTGCCAGCAGGCCCAGGGGGGACTCTGGGGCCAACGTCCTGACTTTC. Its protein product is CASRPRGDSGANVLTF.

The CDR3 sequence: CASSLGERDSRRNTIYF. The CDR3 DNA sequence: TGTGCCAGCAGCTTAGGAGAACGGGACAGCAGGAGAAACACCATATATTTT. J is TRBJ1-3 and V is TRBV7-9, with TRBD1 matching 7 bases. CDR1 and CDR2 from the germline V gene are SEHNR and FQNEAQ (reference sequence). Losses at the gene ends were 1 base for V and 5 bases for J; bases not matched to a gene: 11. The CDR3 contains 17 residues.

CDR3 bases: TGTGCCAGCAGTTACATACCTACGAACACTGAAGCTTTCTTT. Translated, it gives CASSYIPTNTEAFF. The chain links TRBV6-5 to TRBJ1-1; D is ambiguous. V was trimmed by 2 bases and J by 1 base, leaving 8 bases between them. Germline values: CDR1 MNHEY, CDR2 SVGAGI. The CDR3 has 14 amino acids.

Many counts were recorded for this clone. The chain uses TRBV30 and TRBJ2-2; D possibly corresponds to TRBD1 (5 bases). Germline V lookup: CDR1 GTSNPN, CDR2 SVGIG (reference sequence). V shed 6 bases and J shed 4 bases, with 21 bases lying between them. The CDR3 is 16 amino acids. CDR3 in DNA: TGTGCCTGCACCCTCGCCAGGGTGGGCGGCACCGGGGAGCTGTTTTTT. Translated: CACTLARVGGTGELFF.

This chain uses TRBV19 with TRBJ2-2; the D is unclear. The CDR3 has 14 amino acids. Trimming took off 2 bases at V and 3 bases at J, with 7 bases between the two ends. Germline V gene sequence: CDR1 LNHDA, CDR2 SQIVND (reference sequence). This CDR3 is CASSILRDTGELFF. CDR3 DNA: TGTGCCAGTAGTATACTTCGCGACACCGGGGAGCTGTTTTTT.

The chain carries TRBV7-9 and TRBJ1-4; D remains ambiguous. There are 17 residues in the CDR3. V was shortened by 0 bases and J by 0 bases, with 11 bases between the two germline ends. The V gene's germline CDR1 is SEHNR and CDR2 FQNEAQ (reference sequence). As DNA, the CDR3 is TGTGCCAGCAGCTTAGCCACAAGACAAACAACTAATGAAAAACTGTTTTTT. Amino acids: CASSLATRQTTNEKLFF.

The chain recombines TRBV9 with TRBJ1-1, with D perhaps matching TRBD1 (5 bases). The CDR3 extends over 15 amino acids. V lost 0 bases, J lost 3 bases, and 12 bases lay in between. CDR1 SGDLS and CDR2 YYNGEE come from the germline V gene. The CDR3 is CASSVDPGWDTEAFF. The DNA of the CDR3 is TGTGCCAGCAGCGTAGATCCAGGGTGGGACACTGAAGCTTTCTTT.

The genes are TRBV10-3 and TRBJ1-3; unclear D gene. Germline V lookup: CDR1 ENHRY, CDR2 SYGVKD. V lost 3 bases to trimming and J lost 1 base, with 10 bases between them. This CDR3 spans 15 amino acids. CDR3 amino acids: CAISDTALSGNTIYF. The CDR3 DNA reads TGTGCCATCAGTGATACAGCTCTGTCTGGAAACACCATATATTTT.

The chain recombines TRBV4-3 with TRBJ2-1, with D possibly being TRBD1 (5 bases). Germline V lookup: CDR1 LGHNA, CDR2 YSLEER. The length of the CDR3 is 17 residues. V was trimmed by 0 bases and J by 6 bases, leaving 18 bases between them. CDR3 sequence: CASSQDQFGDRGNEQFF. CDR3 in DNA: TGCGCCAGCAGCCAAGATCAATTCGGTGACAGAGGCAATGAGCAGTTCTTC.

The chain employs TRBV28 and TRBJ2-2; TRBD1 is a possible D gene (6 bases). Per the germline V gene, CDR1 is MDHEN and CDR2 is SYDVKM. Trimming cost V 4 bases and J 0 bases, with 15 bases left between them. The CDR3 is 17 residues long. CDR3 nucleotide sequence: TGTGCCAGCAGTTACCCACAGGGAATGCCGAACACCGGGGAGCTGTTTTTT. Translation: CASSYPQGMPNTGELFF. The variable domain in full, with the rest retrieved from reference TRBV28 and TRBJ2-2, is DVKVTQSSRYLVKRTGEKVFLECVQDMDHENMFWYRQDPGLGLRLIYFSYDVKMKEKGDIPEGYSVSREKKERFSLILESASTNQTSMYLCASSYPQGMPNTGELFFGEGSRLTVL.